One sample yielded the 19 T cell receptor beta chains listed below, sequenced in a study of T cell responses to AZD1222 COVID-19 vaccine. The table came from immunoSEQ multiplex PCR; TCRdb's copy has only in-frame clones and leaves some out. The data contain some 130,000 clones, over 80% of them singletons. The sequencing used peripheral blood, collected 28 days after the second AZD1222 dose. These receptor sequences come from an adult who received the AZD1222 COVID-19 vaccine.

This chain joins TRBV29-1 and TRBJ1-2, with D perhaps TRBD1 (6 bases). The CDR3 runs 13 residues. Germline CDR1 is SQVTM and CDR2 is ANQGSEA. Trimming removed 4 bases from V and 7 bases from J, with 16 bases in between. Here the CDR3 DNA reads TGCAGCGTTGTGGGGGGCAGGCATCTTGGCTACACCTTC. Its protein product is CSVVGGRHLGYTF. Based on the CDR3 plus reference TRBV29-1 and TRBJ1-2, the full variable domain is SAVISQKPSRDICQRGTSLTIQCQVDSQVTMMFWYRQQPGQSLTLIATANQGSEATYESGFVIDKFPISRPNLTFSTLTVSNMSPEDSSIYLCSVVGGRHLGYTFGSGTRLTVV.

The V call is TRBV28, the J call TRBJ2-2; TRBD2 agrees at 12 bases. This CDR3 comprises 18 residues. V lost 4 bases and J lost 7; bases outside the gene matches: 13. Looked up from germline, CDR1 is MDHEN and CDR2 is SYDVKM. CDR3 nucleotides: TGTGCCAGCAGTTCGGGCGGGCTAGCGGGGGGGCCGGACGGGGAGCTGTTTTTT. Its translation: CASSSGGLAGGPDGELFF.

The rearrangement joins TRBV6-2 or TRBV6-3 to TRBJ2-6, with TRBD1 matching 9 bases. Germline V gene data show CDR1 as MNHEY and CDR2 as SVGEGT. The CDR3 spans 15 residues. The V segment lost 0 bases and the J segment 10 bases; nucleotides outside the gene matches: 4. CDR3 DNA sequence: TGTGCCAGCAGTTACTCGGGGACAGGGTTTAACGTCCTGACTTTC. It translates to CASSYSGTGFNVLTF.

This clone has a single count. The CDR3 here is CASNRRGAPETQYF. The CDR3 coding sequence is TGTGCCAGCAACAGGCGGGGGGCCCCAGAGACCCAGTACTTC. V gene TRBV3-1 (or the pseudogene TRBV3-2) combines with J gene TRBJ2-5; 8 nucleotides line up with TRBD2. This CDR3 spans 14 amino acids. The V gene end was trimmed by 7 bases and the J gene end by 4 bases; junction bases not matched to a gene: 8. Germline V gene lookup returns CDR1 LGHDT and CDR2 YNNKEL (reference sequence).

The V gene is TRBV7-3, the J gene TRBJ2-2; D gene ambiguous. CDR3 length: 12 residues. Trimming left V 5 bases short and J 3 bases short, with 4 bases between. CDR1 and CDR2 from the germline V gene are SGHTA and FQGTGA. CDR3 nucleotide sequence: TGTGCCAGCAGCCTTGACACCGGGGAGCTGTTTTTT. It encodes CASSLDTGELFF.

The chain combines TRBV2 with TRBJ2-1; possibly TRBD1 or TRBD2 for D (5 bases each). Germline V gene sequence: CDR1 SNHLY, CDR2 FYNNEI. V shed 11 bases and J shed 6 bases, with 14 bases lying between them. The CDR3 spans 12 residues. CDR3 sequence: CAGEEGTNEQFF. The CDR3, as DNA: TGTGCCGGGGAAGAGGGGACCAATGAGCAGTTCTTC.

The rearrangement uses TRBV11-1 and TRBJ2-3, with a possible D match to TRBD2 (6 bases). In germline, CDR1 is SGHAT, CDR2 FQDESV (reference sequence). This CDR3 is built from 13 residues. The V end lost 3 bases, the J end lost 4 bases, and 8 bases lay between the germline ends. In DNA, the CDR3 is TGTGCCAGCAGCTTTGGAGGGTCAGATACGCAGTATTTT. Amino acid sequence: CASSFGGSDTQYF. Complete variable domain (other parts from reference TRBV11-1 and TRBJ2-3): EAEVAQSPRYKITEKSQAVAFWCDPISGHATLYWYRQILGQGPELLVQFQDESVVDDSQLPKDRFSAERLKGVDSTLKIQPAELGDSAMYLCASSFGGSDTQYFGPGTRLTVL.

The chain links TRBV7-9 to TRBJ1-2, with D uncertain. V was pared by 1 base and J by 3 bases, with 12 bases between. The CDR3 covers 15 residues. Germline values: CDR1 SEHNR, CDR2 FQNEAQ (reference sequence). CDR3 sequence reads: CASSLDLRGYYGYTF. As DNA, the CDR3 is TGTGCCAGCAGCTTAGATTTACGGGGTTACTATGGCTACACCTTC. The full variable domain, its missing parts supplied by reference TRBV7-9 and TRBJ1-2, is DTGVSQNPRHKITKRGQNVTFRCDPISEHNRLYWYRQTLGQGPEFLTYFQNEAQLEKSRLLSDRFSAERPKGSFSTLEIQRTEQGDSAMYLCASSLDLRGYYGYTFGSGTRLTVV.

The table lists this clone with a few counts. The V and J genes are TRBV27 and TRBJ2-1; the match to TRBD2 covers 9 bases. V trimming: 5 bases; J trimming: 3 bases; junction bases outside the gene matches: 8. The V gene's germline CDR1 is MNHEY and CDR2 SMNVEV (reference sequence). The CDR3 length is 16 residues. The CDR3 protein is CASSQAGGDFYNEQFF. The DNA for the CDR3 is TGTGCCAGCAGTCAAGCGGGGGGCGACTTCTACAATGAGCAGTTCTTC.

This chain joins TRBV2 and TRBJ1-6; no firm D call. CDR1 SNHLY and CDR2 FYNNEI come from the germline V gene. CDR3 length: 14 amino acids. The V and J ends lost 7 bases and 10 bases respectively, with 17 bases between them. For the CDR3, the DNA is TGTGCCAGCACTAACCAGCAAGGGCAATCACCCCTCCACTTT. Protein sequence: CASTNQQGQSPLHF.

The V gene is TRBV7-8, the J gene TRBJ2-1, with 10 positions matching TRBD1. The CDR3 runs 19 residues. Germline trimming cut 7 bases from V and 8 bases from J; bases unmatched to any gene: 23. In germline, CDR1 is SGHVS, CDR2 FQNEAQ. CDR3 protein: CASNSGRGRQGAQSYEQFF. Written as DNA, the CDR3 is TGTGCCAGCAACTCCGGGAGAGGTCGACAGGGGGCGCAAAGCTATGAGCAGTTCTTC.

This clone was recorded once. CDR3 sequence reads: CASSVGGSNQPQHF. The CDR3 DNA is TGTGCCAGCAGCGTAGGGGGGAGCAATCAGCCCCAGCATTTT. The rearrangement uses TRBV9 and TRBJ1-5; a possible D gene is TRBD1 (5 bases). The CDR3 loop spans 14 amino acids. Per germline, CDR1 SGDLS and CDR2 YYNGEE. Between the trimmed V and J ends, which lost 0 bases and 1 base, there was a span of 5 bases.

CDR3 protein: CASSPGPITRGGKLFF. The CDR3, as DNA: TGTGCCAGCAGTCCCGGCCCCATTACCCGAGGGGGAAAACTGTTTTTT. The chain recombines TRBV28 with TRBJ1-4, with D perhaps TRBD1 (6 bases). CDR3 size: 16 residues. V was trimmed by 5 bases and J by 10 bases, leaving 23 bases between them. Germline CDR1 MDHEN, CDR2 SYDVKM.

V gene TRBV28 combines with J gene TRBJ2-3; a possible D gene is TRBD2 (5 bases). Trimming took 7 bases from V and 2 from J, leaving 13 bases between them. The CDR3 consists of 14 residues. The germline gives CDR1 MDHEN, CDR2 SYDVKM. The chain's CDR3 is CASTPPDSTDTQYF. The CDR3 region has the DNA TGTGCCAGCACCCCCCCGGACTCCACAGATACGCAGTATTTT.

The J gene is TRBJ1-3, the V gene TRBV5-1; 7 bases are shared with TRBD1. This CDR3 is 17 amino acids long. Germline trimming cut 5 bases from V and 0 bases from J; bases unmatched to any gene: 11. Per the germline V gene, CDR1 is SGHRS and CDR2 is YFSETQ. CDR3 DNA: TGCGCCAGCAGTGTGCGGGACAGCCCGTTCTCTGGAAACACCATATATTTT. Protein sequence: CASSVRDSPFSGNTIYF.

The chain is built from TRBV7-2 and TRBJ1-1, with unresolved D. The CDR3 loop spans 14 amino acids. Germline V lookup: CDR1 SGHTA, CDR2 FQGNSA. V was pared by 0 bases and J by 4 bases, with 9 bases between. CDR3 DNA: TGTGCCAGCAGCTTAGCTTGGCAGACCACTGAAGCTTTCTTT. This gives the protein CASSLAWQTTEAFF.

This rearrangement joins TRBV5-5 to TRBJ1-6; D is unresolved. The CDR3 runs to 15 residues. Germline CDR1 reads SGHKS; CDR2 reads YYEKEE (reference sequence). Deletions cut 0 bases from V and 7 bases from J, with 11 bases between. CDR3 sequence reads: CASSLAVRVNSPLHF. CDR3 in DNA: TGTGCCAGCAGCTTGGCCGTAAGGGTGAATTCACCCCTCCACTTT.

The chain links TRBV6-5 to TRBJ1-4, with 12 bases aligning to TRBD1. CDR1 and CDR2 from the germline V gene are MNHEY and SVGAGI. This CDR3 has 13 amino acids. Germline trimming cut 10 bases from V and 10 bases from J; bases unmatched to any gene: 7. The CDR3, as DNA: TGTGCCACCCGGGACAGGGGGCTCAGAAAACTGTTTTTT. This translates into CATRDRGLRKLFF.

V and J are TRBV7-8 and TRBJ2-1; no clear D. This CDR3 comprises 13 residues. Per the germline V gene, CDR1 is SGHVS and CDR2 is FQNEAQ. Between the trimmed V and J ends, which lost 3 bases and 9 bases, there was a span of 12 bases. CDR3 region: CASSLMLVGEQFF. CDR3 sequence (DNA): TGTGCCAGCAGCTTGATGCTAGTGGGTGAGCAGTTCTTC. Full variable domain (remainder filled in from reference TRBV7-8 and TRBJ2-1): GAGVSQSPRYKVAKRGQDVALRCDPISGHVSLFWYQQALGQGPEFLTYFQNEAQLDKSGLPSDRFFAERPEGSVSTLKIQRTQQEDSAVYLCASSLMLVGEQFFGPGTRLTVL.